In this sample, the clone carrying this TCR beta chain turned up a few times. Its antigen remains unidentified. The record originates from a study of regulatory T cells in long-lasting Graves disease. Whole-study findings and limits: Possibly, too few samples lowered accuracy.

Indicated time point: newly diagnosed GD, antithyroid drugs for less than 3 months. The TCR library was made from RNA that had been extracted from PBMCs in TRIzol. The junction had 7 bases not matched to a gene; V was cut back by 4 bases and J by 5 bases. CDR1 and CDR2 from the germline V gene are MNHNS and SASEGT. The CDR3 runs 14 residues. With iRepertoire HTBI primers and Arm-PCR of CDR3 regions, TCR beta libraries were built. MiXCR was run by TCRdb on the multiplex PCR reads, yielding one entry per CDR3 protein. The sample holds a few hundred thousand distinct CDR3 sequences, about 16% seen once. These data also formed part of another study, on T cells in Graves' hyperthyroidism and ophthalmopathy. That work states: Initially, a first-round RT-PCR of the TCR CDR3 employed the HTBI primer set.

This sequence originates from a woman in her late teens or twenties with Graves disease. The genes are TRBV6-1 and TRBJ2-7; TRBD2 aligns across 8 bases. Sequenced material: peripheral blood mononuclear cells (PBMCs), taken at new diagnosis, from a patient treated with antithyroid drugs. The CDR3 DNA reads as TGTGCCAGCAGTGCGACTAGCGTAGGGAACGAGCAGTACTTC. It yields the protein CASSATSVGNEQYF.